This is a list of T cell receptor beta chains from one sample in a study of beta chain features in type 1 diabetes. Repertoires were generated with immunoSEQ multiplex PCR, while TCRdb's copy carries only in-frame clones and drops some. This sample has 200,000 to 300,000 clones, with 14% found just once. Sequencing input: naive CD4+ T cells from blood. The source of these receptors is a woman in her thirties or forties in good health. CDR3s include the opening cysteine and the closing phenylalanine or tryptophan. D genes are given only for firm matches. Some rows have no size entry. The others give once, few or many, or a class for an expanded clone.

size,D,J,V,DNA,CDR3
few,TRBD1,TRBJ1-5,TRBV6-6,TGTGCCAGCAGTTCCCCCGGGACAGGGGGCTATCAGCCCCAGCATTTT,CASSSPGTGGYQPQHF
once,TRBD2,TRBJ2-3,TRBV18,TGTGCCAGCTCACCTGGGACTAGCGGAGGTCGAGATACGCAGTATTTT,CASSPGTSGGRDTQYF
few,.,TRBJ2-1,TRBV7-2,TGTGCCAGCAGTAGTGGAGGGCCGGGGAATGAGCAGTTCTTC,CASSSGGPGNEQFF
.,.,TRBJ1-1,TRBV29-1,TGCAGCGTATATAAGGGACAGAACACTGAAGCTTTCTTT,CSVYKGQNTEAFF
.,TRBD2,TRBJ2-2,TRBV10-2,TGCGCCAGCAGTGAGACTAGCGGGGGGAACACCGGGGAGCTGTTTTTT,CASSETSGGNTGELFF
.,TRBD1,TRBJ2-7,TRBV27,TGTGCCAGCACCAGGACAGGGGGCAACGAGCAGTACTTC,CASTRTGGNEQYF
.,.,TRBJ2-3,TRBV6-5,TGTGCCAGCAGGAGTGCAGATACGCAGTATTTT,CASRSADTQYF
few,TRBD1,TRBJ2-1,TRBV6-5,TGTGCCAGCAGCCGGAGGACAGGGAACAATGAGCAGTTCTTC,CASSRRTGNNEQFF
few,.,TRBJ1-5,TRBV19,TGTGCCAGTAGTATCCCGACAGTGGCGAGGCCCCAGCATTTT,CASSIPTVARPQHF
.,TRBD1,TRBJ1-5,TRBV6-6,TGTGCCAGCAGTTCTCCGACAGGGGATAGCAATCAGCCCCAGCATTTT,CASSSPTGDSNQPQHF
few,.,TRBJ1-2,TRBV6-7,TGTGCCAGCAGTGGAGGGAGTACGTGGTGGTATGGCTACACCTTC,CASSGGSTWWYGYTF
few,.,TRBJ2-1,TRBV27,TGTGCCAGCAGACTTACAGGACCTTTTTACAATGAGCAGTTCTTC,CASRLTGPFYNEQFF
.,.,TRBJ2-5,TRBV5-1,TGCGCCAGCAGCTCGGACCCTGGGGGGGGGCTCCAAGAGACCCAGTACTTC,CASSSDPGGGLQETQYF
.,.,TRBJ2-5,TRBV10-3,TGTGCCATCAGGGGAGAGGCTGAGACCCAGTACTTC,CAIRGEAETQYF
.,.,TRBJ1-5,TRBV7-8,TGTGCCAGCAGCTTAGGGAGGAACAATCAGCCCCAGCATTTT,CASSLGRNNQPQHF
few,TRBD2,TRBJ2-7,TRBV7-9,TGTGCCAGCAGAACCGGGACTAGCGGCTCCTACGAGCAGTACTTC,CASRTGTSGSYEQYF
few,TRBD2,TRBJ2-5,TRBV5-1,TGCGCCAGCAGCTTTTCGGGAGGCCGCCAAGAGACCCAGTACTTC,CASSFSGGRQETQYF
.,.,TRBJ1-6,TRBV5-1,TGCGCCAGCAGCTCACAGGCGGACAATTCACCCCTCCACTTT,CASSSQADNSPLHF
few,TRBD1,TRBJ2-2,TRBV5-1,TGCGCCAGCAGCGCGGACAGGGAGAACACCGGGGAGCTGTTTTTT,CASSADRENTGELFF
few,TRBD1,TRBJ2-5,TRBV5-8,TGTGCCAGCAGCGGGGGACAGTTCGGGGAGACCCAGTACTTC,CASSGGQFGETQYF
few,TRBD2,TRBJ2-5,TRBV6-1,TGTGCCAGCACTCTCGGTCGGGGGGGGGCCCAGTACTTC,CASTLGRGGAQYF
.,.,TRBJ1-1,TRBV25-1,TGTGCCAGCAGTAAGAGGGCGCGGGACACTGAAGCTTTCTTT,CASSKRARDTEAFF
.,.,TRBJ1-5,TRBV7-2,TGTGCCAGCAGCTTATACCCGGGCAATCAGCCCCAGCATTTT,CASSLYPGNQPQHF
few,.,TRBJ1-4,TRBV7-8,TGTGCCAGCAGCCCCCCCACAGCAACTAATGAAAAACTGTTTTTT,CASSPPTATNEKLFF
.,.,TRBJ2-5,TRBV30,TGTGCCTGGAGTGTGGCTGACCAAGAGACCCAGTACTTC,CAWSVADQETQYF
.,.,TRBJ1-2,TRBV27,TGTGCCAGCAGATCTGTCACAGGGCGCTATGGCTACACCTTC,CASRSVTGRYGYTF
.,.,TRBJ2-7,TRBV7-2,TGTGCCAGCAGCCGGGGGGCCTCCGAGCAGTACTTC,CASSRGASEQYF
few,TRBD1,TRBJ1-2,TRBV18,TGTGCCAGCTCACCAAACAGGGGTAACGGCTATGGCTACACCTTC,CASSPNRGNGYGYTF
few,.,TRBJ2-7,TRBV11-2,TGTGCCAGCAGCTCAATCCGGGGGGACACGACCTACGAGCAGTACTTC,CASSSIRGDTTYEQYF
.,TRBD1,TRBJ2-1,TRBV7-9,TGTGCCAGCAGCTTCCGACAGGGAGATTACAATGAGCAGTTCTTC,CASSFRQGDYNEQFF
few,TRBD2,TRBJ2-3,TRBV5-4,TGTGCCAGCAGGCCTACTAGCGGGGGCACAGATACGCAGTATTTT,CASRPTSGGTDTQYF
few,TRBD1,TRBJ2-2,TRBV19,TGTGCCAGTAGTGTGTCGACAGGGGCGGGCGGGGAGCTGTTTTTT,CASSVSTGAGGELFF
few,.,TRBJ1-5,TRBV6-6,TGTGCCAGCAGTCCCCCAGGGCCGGGCAATCAGCCCCAGCATTTT,CASSPPGPGNQPQHF
.,.,TRBJ2-1,TRBV20-1,TGCAGTGCTAGAAGGGGGAGTGAGCAGTTCTTC,CSARRGSEQFF
.,.,TRBJ1-1,TRBV7-8,TGTGCCAGCAATCCGAAACGACCCGGGATGAACACTGAAGCTTTCTTT,CASNPKRPGMNTEAFF
few,TRBD1,TRBJ1-4,TRBV7-2,TGTGCCAGCAGCCCGGACAGGGTTGCAACTAATGAAAAACTGTTTTTT,CASSPDRVATNEKLFF
.,.,TRBJ2-5,TRBV14,TGTGCCAGCTCCTCGGGCAGGGTACAAGAGACCCAGTACTTC,CASSSGRVQETQYF
.,.,TRBJ2-7,TRBV28,TGTGCCAGCAGCCCTCCCGACAGTTACTACGAGCAGTACTTC,CASSPPDSYYEQYF
.,TRBD1,TRBJ2-7,TRBV19,TGTGCCAGTAGTATCGGACAGGGCTACGAGCAGTACTTC,CASSIGQGYEQYF
.,.,TRBJ1-2,TRBV12-5,TGTGCTAGTGGTTTGAGGGGAACTAACTATGGCTACACCTTC,CASGLRGTNYGYTF
.,TRBD2,TRBJ2-5,TRBV19,TGTGCCAGTAGTATAGATCTTGGGACTAGCTGGAAGACCCAGTACTTC,CASSIDLGTSWKTQYF
few,TRBD1,TRBJ1-6,TRBV5-8,TGTGCCAGCAGCAGCCTGGGACAGACTTATAATTCACCCCTCCACTTT,CASSSLGQTYNSPLHF
few,.,TRBJ2-7,TRBV5-5,TGTGCCAGCAGCTTGGAACAGGGACGACCCTACGAGCAGTACTTC,CASSLEQGRPYEQYF
few,.,TRBJ2-1,TRBV18,TGTGCCAGCTCACCGGCTAGTGGTTCCTACAATGAGCAGTTCTTC,CASSPASGSYNEQFF
.,TRBD1,TRBJ1-3,TRBV18,TGTGCCAGCTCACCCGGACAGGTTCTTTCTGGAAACACCATATATTTT,CASSPGQVLSGNTIYF
.,.,TRBJ1-6,TRBV4-1,TGCGCCAGCAGCCAACCTCGGGTCCCTAATTCACCCCTCCACTTT,CASSQPRVPNSPLHF
.,.,TRBJ1-1,TRBV6-5,TGTGCCAGCAGTTATTTCCCATCGAGGCCGAACACTGAAGCTTTCTTT,CASSYFPSRPNTEAFF
few,TRBD1,TRBJ1-2,TRBV27,TGTGCCAGCGGGACGTCGGCAGGGGGGACCGTGGATGGCTACACCTTC,CASGTSAGGTVDGYTF
.,TRBD1,TRBJ2-5,TRBV9,TGTGCCAGCAGCGTAGCTAGAGGGACAGGGGGCAGGGAAGAGACCCAGTACTTC,CASSVARGTGGREETQYF
.,.,TRBJ1-2,TRBV2,TGTGCCAGCAGTGAGAGAGGCAGGGGCCTTAACTATGGCTACACCTTC,CASSERGRGLNYGYTF
few,TRBD1,TRBJ1-4,TRBV18,TGTGCCAGCTCACAAGACAGGGTTCGCGATGAAAAACTGTTTTTT,CASSQDRVRDEKLFF
few,.,TRBJ2-1,TRBV10-1,TGCGCCAGCAGTGAGTCGGGGGCACGGAGTTACAATGAGCAGTTCTTC,CASSESGARSYNEQFF
.,.,TRBJ2-3,TRBV27,TGTGCCAGCAGTTTAGTCGGTCCGACAGATACGCAGTATTTT,CASSLVGPTDTQYF
once,.,TRBJ1-4,TRBV27,TGTGCCAGCAGTTTCGCCGGTTATAATGAAAAACTGTTTTTT,CASSFAGYNEKLFF